A selection of T cell receptor beta chains follows, all from one sample in a study of T-cell reconstitution after alpha-beta-depleted transplantation in children. TCRdb redid the calling of the PCR reads with MiXCR, one entry per CDR3 protein. The sample shows 500,000 to 600,000 distinct CDR3 sequences, around 18% of them seen only once. This sample comprised PBMCs from the stem cell graft donor, obtained from the stem cell graft. These receptors all stem from a human donor who donated a stem cell graft to a child with acute lymphoblastic leukemia. Each CDR3 is given with its conserved first and last residue. Each record gives: V gene, clone size, D gene, J gene, CDR3 DNA, CDR3 protein. D genes are given only for firm matches. Expanded clones get a size class; other rows say once, few or many, or leave the size out.

v_gene: TRBV12-3/TRBV12-4
abundance: few
d_gene: .
j_gene: TRBJ2-1
CDR3nt: TGTGCCAGCAGTAGTACTAGGTTCGGGCAGTTCTTC
CDR3aa: CASSSTRFGQFF

v_gene: TRBV11-3
abundance: .
d_gene: .
j_gene: TRBJ2-7
CDR3nt: TGTGCCAGCAGCTTAGATACGGGAGCTTCCTACGAGCAGTACTTC
CDR3aa: CASSLDTGASYEQYF

v_gene: TRBV7-6
abundance: .
d_gene: TRBD2
j_gene: TRBJ2-7
CDR3nt: TGTGCCAGCAGTCAGAGCGGGAGGGCCGACGAGCAGTACTTC
CDR3aa: CASSQSGRADEQYF

v_gene: TRBV7-2
abundance: .
d_gene: .
j_gene: TRBJ2-7
CDR3nt: TGTGCCAGCAGTGACACTCGGGACACGTCCTACGAGCAGTACTTC
CDR3aa: CASSDTRDTSYEQYF

v_gene: TRBV5-1
abundance: few
d_gene: TRBD1
j_gene: TRBJ1-2
CDR3nt: TGCGCCAGCAGCCAGGGGGACGGAACTAACTATGGCTACACCTTC
CDR3aa: CASSQGDGTNYGYTF

v_gene: TRBV5-1
abundance: few
d_gene: .
j_gene: TRBJ1-4
CDR3nt: TGCGCCAGCAGCTTGGCCGGGGGTGGTGAAAAACTGTTTTTT
CDR3aa: CASSLAGGGEKLFF

v_gene: TRBV18
abundance: few
d_gene: .
j_gene: TRBJ1-2
CDR3nt: TGTGCCAGCTCACCACTTCCGACAGACTATGGCTACACCTTC
CDR3aa: CASSPLPTDYGYTF

v_gene: TRBV7-3
abundance: once
d_gene: TRBD1
j_gene: TRBJ2-7
CDR3nt: TGTGCCAGCAGCCTCCGACAGGGGCCGTTCGAGCAGTACTTC
CDR3aa: CASSLRQGPFEQYF

v_gene: TRBV13
abundance: few
d_gene: TRBD2
j_gene: TRBJ2-2
CDR3nt: TGTGCCAGCAGCCTTGGGACTAGCGGGAGCAGCACCGGGGAGCTGTTTTTT
CDR3aa: CASSLGTSGSSTGELFF

v_gene: TRBV5-1
abundance: .
d_gene: TRBD1
j_gene: TRBJ1-6
CDR3nt: TGCGCCAGCAGCTGGGAAGTGGGTGTGACAGGGGGATCACCCCTCCACTTT
CDR3aa: CASSWEVGVTGGSPLHF

v_gene: TRBV10-3
abundance: .
d_gene: .
j_gene: TRBJ2-2
CDR3nt: TGTGCCATCAGTGAGTCTAAGACGACCGGGGAGCTGTTTTTT
CDR3aa: CAISESKTTGELFF

v_gene: TRBV20-1
abundance: few
d_gene: .
j_gene: TRBJ1-6
CDR3nt: TGCAGTGCTAGAGATGCTGTCCTTTATAATTCACCCCTCCACTTT
CDR3aa: CSARDAVLYNSPLHF

v_gene: TRBV5-1
abundance: many
d_gene: .
j_gene: TRBJ1-2
CDR3nt: TGCGCCAGCAGCTTGGGAGGAACGGATGGCTACACCTTC
CDR3aa: CASSLGGTDGYTF

v_gene: TRBV6-2/TRBV6-3
abundance: .
d_gene: TRBD1
j_gene: TRBJ2-7
CDR3nt: TGTGCCAGCGGGACAGGGACCTACGAGCAGTACTTC
CDR3aa: CASGTGTYEQYF

v_gene: TRBV29-1
abundance: few
d_gene: .
j_gene: TRBJ2-1
CDR3nt: TGCAGCGTTGAAGATCTCCCGGGCAGCTACAATGAGCAGTTCTTC
CDR3aa: CSVEDLPGSYNEQFF

v_gene: TRBV12-3/TRBV12-4
abundance: few
d_gene: TRBD2
j_gene: TRBJ2-1
CDR3nt: TGTGCCAGCAGTCCGTTCGTGGCGGGAGGGCCCAATGAGCAGTTCTTC
CDR3aa: CASSPFVAGGPNEQFF

v_gene: TRBV20-1
abundance: few
d_gene: .
j_gene: TRBJ2-7
CDR3nt: TGCAGTGCTAGAGATCTTGCGGACTACCTGGAGCAGTACTTC
CDR3aa: CSARDLADYLEQYF

v_gene: TRBV20-1
abundance: .
d_gene: TRBD1
j_gene: TRBJ1-2
CDR3nt: TGCAGTGCTACGGAGTTGGGACAGGTCTATGGCTACACCTTC
CDR3aa: CSATELGQVYGYTF

v_gene: TRBV10-3
abundance: many
d_gene: .
j_gene: TRBJ1-2
CDR3nt: TGTGCCATCAGTGAGGGCACCCCCAATGGCTACACCTTC
CDR3aa: CAISEGTPNGYTF

v_gene: TRBV14
abundance: few
d_gene: .
j_gene: TRBJ2-5
CDR3nt: TGTGCCAGCAGCCACCGGGACGTCCAAGAGACCCAGTACTTC
CDR3aa: CASSHRDVQETQYF

v_gene: TRBV25-1
abundance: few
d_gene: .
j_gene: TRBJ1-1
CDR3nt: TGTGCCAGCAGTGGAGACGGACCGAACACTGAAGCTTTCTTT
CDR3aa: CASSGDGPNTEAFF

v_gene: TRBV14
abundance: .
d_gene: .
j_gene: TRBJ1-1
CDR3nt: TGTGCCAGCAGCCAATGGTTGGGGGCACGGATGAACACTGAAGCTTTCTTT
CDR3aa: CASSQWLGARMNTEAFF

v_gene: TRBV6-1
abundance: few
d_gene: .
j_gene: TRBJ2-7
CDR3nt: TGTGCCAGCAATTGGGTTAACGAGCAGTACTTC
CDR3aa: CASNWVNEQYF

v_gene: TRBV5-1
abundance: .
d_gene: .
j_gene: TRBJ1-4
CDR3nt: TGCGCCAGGGGGGTGGTTTTAGCCCGGGAAGGAACAAAACTGTTTTTT
CDR3aa: CARGVVLAREGTKLFF

v_gene: TRBV5-1
abundance: .
d_gene: .
j_gene: TRBJ1-1
CDR3nt: TGCGCCAGCAGCGGTGGGCTCCTGAACACTGAAGCTTTCTTT
CDR3aa: CASSGGLLNTEAFF

v_gene: TRBV5-4
abundance: few
d_gene: TRBD2
j_gene: TRBJ2-1
CDR3nt: TGTGCCAGCAGCCCGGTCGGACTAGGGAACAATGAGCAGTTCTTC
CDR3aa: CASSPVGLGNNEQFF

v_gene: TRBV2
abundance: .
d_gene: .
j_gene: TRBJ1-5
CDR3nt: TGTGCCAGCAGCCCACACAGAGATAGCAATCAGCCCCAGCATTTT
CDR3aa: CASSPHRDSNQPQHF

v_gene: TRBV5-1
abundance: .
d_gene: TRBD1
j_gene: TRBJ2-2
CDR3nt: TGCGCCAGCAGCTTGGACAGGGGGGCCACCGGGGAGCTGTTTTTT
CDR3aa: CASSLDRGATGELFF

v_gene: TRBV9
abundance: .
d_gene: .
j_gene: TRBJ1-1
CDR3nt: TGTGCCAGCAGCGTAGGAGGTGGATGGGGGGTAGGTAGCACTGAAGCTTTCTTT
CDR3aa: CASSVGGGWGVGSTEAFF

v_gene: TRBV10-2
abundance: once
d_gene: .
j_gene: TRBJ2-7
CDR3nt: TGCGCCAGCAGTGAGTCAGCGACAACCGGGCAGTACTTC
CDR3aa: CASSESATTGQYF

v_gene: TRBV9
abundance: .
d_gene: .
j_gene: TRBJ1-2
CDR3nt: TGTGCCAGCAGGTCGGGTTCCGGGAGTTACTATGGCTACACCTTC
CDR3aa: CASRSGSGSYYGYTF

v_gene: TRBV27
abundance: few
d_gene: .
j_gene: TRBJ2-1
CDR3nt: TGTGCCAGCAGTTTTTCGGGTAGGAATGAGCAGTTCTTC
CDR3aa: CASSFSGRNEQFF

v_gene: TRBV20-1
abundance: few
d_gene: TRBD2
j_gene: TRBJ2-1
CDR3nt: TGCAGTGCTAGAGCTGGAAGCGGGGGTTACAATGAGCAGTTCTTC
CDR3aa: CSARAGSGGYNEQFF

v_gene: TRBV12-3/TRBV12-4
abundance: .
d_gene: .
j_gene: TRBJ1-5
CDR3nt: TGTGCCAGCAGTCCCGAGACAGTTATTAATAGCAATCAGCCCCAGCATTTT
CDR3aa: CASSPETVINSNQPQHF

v_gene: TRBV18
abundance: .
d_gene: .
j_gene: TRBJ2-2
CDR3nt: TGTGCCAGCTCACCACGGCAATCCGGTGGTCCCGGGGAGCTGTTTTTT
CDR3aa: CASSPRQSGGPGELFF

v_gene: TRBV18
abundance: .
d_gene: .
j_gene: TRBJ1-1
CDR3nt: TGTGCCAGCTCACCAGGTAATCCCCGACAGGACAAAGCTTTCTTT
CDR3aa: CASSPGNPRQDKAFF

v_gene: TRBV25-1
abundance: .
d_gene: .
j_gene: TRBJ1-1
CDR3nt: TGTGCCAGCAGAGGTTCCCCCGGGAACACTGAAGCTTTCTTT
CDR3aa: CASRGSPGNTEAFF